The 16 T cell receptor beta chains listed next were all sequenced from one sample in a study of metastatic and nonmetastatic thyroid tumors. With MiXCR, TCRdb called clones anew from the PCR reads. The table lists approximately 29,000 clones, approximately 29% of them singletons. Thyroid surgery took place with no prior treatment in any patient. The sample comprised blood. The receptors here all came from a female donor with papillary thyroid cancer or a benign thyroid nodule (not recorded which). Some clones in this sample may be carry-over from other donors' samples.

This clone was recorded many times. The chain is built from TRBV7-2 and TRBJ2-5; 7 nucleotides agree with TRBD2. Germline CDR1 and CDR2: SGHTA and FQGNSA. V trimming: 5 bases; J trimming: 2 bases; junction bases outside the gene matches: 8. The CDR3 consists of 15 residues. The CDR3 DNA sequence: TGTGCCAGCAGCCAATCCGGGACTATACAAGAGACCCAGTACTTC. Protein sequence: CASSQSGTIQETQYF.

This clone was detected many times. The rearrangement uses TRBV7-8 and TRBJ2-5; TRBD2 agrees at 7 bases. This CDR3 is 12 amino acids long. CDR1 and CDR2 from the germline V gene are SGHVS and FQNEAQ. V gave up 10 bases and J gave up 1 base; unmatched junction bases: 3. This CDR3 reads CATTSAQETQYF. The CDR3 DNA sequence: TGTGCCACTACTAGCGCCCAAGAGACCCAGTACTTC. Variable domain in full (rest from reference TRBV7-8 and TRBJ2-5): GAGVSQSPRYKVAKRGQDVALRCDPISGHVSLFWYQQALGQGPEFLTYFQNEAQLDKSGLPSDRFFAERPEGSVSTLKIQRTQQEDSAVYLCATTSAQETQYFGPGTRLLVL.

V and J are TRBV20-1 and TRBJ2-2; D is perhaps TRBD1 (5 bases). Germline lookup yields CDR1 DFQATT and CDR2 SNEGSKA (reference sequence). V was trimmed by 6 bases and J by 7 bases, leaving 15 bases between them. This CDR3 contains 13 residues. The CDR3 here is CSAKDRILGELFF. For the CDR3, the DNA is TGCAGTGCCAAAGACAGAATCCTCGGGGAGCTGTTTTTT.

This chain connects TRBV3-1 to TRBJ2-7; TRBD1 might be the D (6 bases). In germline, CDR1 is LGHDT, CDR2 YNNKEL (reference sequence). There are 14 residues in the CDR3. Trimming stripped 0 bases from V and 2 bases from J, with 8 bases between. The CDR3 DNA follows: TGTGCCAGCAGCCAAGAAACAGGGACCTACGAGCAGTACTTC. Translation: CASSQETGTYEQYF.

This clone was recorded many times. This may arise from a read error, as a much more abundant clone is one base away. The rearrangement joins TRBV6-1 to TRBJ1-5, with a tentative D call TRBD1 (6 bases). Germline V gene data show CDR1 as MNHNS and CDR2 as SASEGT. The CDR3 runs to 13 residues. CDR3 sequence (DNA): TGTGCCAGCAGGACAGGCCTTTCTCAGTCCCAGCATTTT. Encoded protein: CASRTGLSQSQHF.

This clone has ten or more counts. V usage is TRBV12-3 or TRBV12-4 and J usage is TRBJ2-3; no clear D. The length of the CDR3 is 16 residues. V lost 5 bases and J 1 base, leaving 16 bases between the germline ends. DNA for the CDR3: TGTGCCAGCAGTCGTGGAGCGAGCCTGGGCACAGATACGCAGTATTTT. It is translated as CASSRGASLGTDTQYF.

The genes are TRBV11-2 and TRBJ2-5, with TRBD2 identical over 14 bases. The V gene end was trimmed by 5 bases and the J gene end by 1 base; junction bases not matched to a gene: 9. CDR1 and CDR2 from the germline V gene are SGHAT and FQNNGV. The CDR3 is 18 amino acids. CDR3 sequence: CASSRGTSGSGTQETQYF. The CDR3 bases are TGTGCCAGCAGCCGTGGGACTAGCGGGAGTGGGACCCAAGAGACCCAGTACTTC.

V and J are TRBV5-1 and TRBJ1-4, with 7 bases aligning to TRBD1. This CDR3 has 14 residues. The V gene end was trimmed by 3 bases and the J gene end by 2 bases; junction bases not matched to a gene: 1. The germline CDR1 and CDR2 sequences are SGHRS and YFSETQ. This CDR3 is CASSWDSTNEKLFF. The CDR3 bases are TGCGCCAGCAGCTGGGACAGTACTAATGAAAAACTGTTTTTT.

This clone was recorded at least ten times. V usage is TRBV2 and J usage is TRBJ1-2; D uncertain. Per germline, CDR1 SNHLY and CDR2 FYNNEI. This CDR3 has 15 residues. V lost 7 bases and J 3 bases, leaving 18 bases between the germline ends. In nucleotides, the CDR3 is TGTGCCAGCATTAACGACCGGTGGACTCACTATGGCTACACCTTC. Its protein product is CASINDRWTHYGYTF. Full variable domain (rest looked up from reference TRBV2 and TRBJ1-2): EPEVTQTPSHQVTQMGQEVILRCVPISNHLYFYWYRQILGQKVEFLVSFYNNEISEKSEIFDDQFSVERPDGSNFTLKIRSTKLEDSAMYFCASINDRWTHYGYTFGSGTRLTVV.

This clone counts as medium-sized. This sequence joins TRBV6-6 and TRBJ1-6; the D gene is possibly TRBD1 (5 bases). Per the germline V gene, CDR1 is MNHNY and CDR2 is SVGAGI (reference sequence). The CDR3 consists of 17 residues. V gave up 2 bases and J gave up 7 bases, with 18 bases separating them. The DNA for the CDR3 is TGTGCCAGCAGTTACGTCAGTGGAGGGGTACAAAATTCACCCCTCCACTTT. Encoded protein: CASSYVSGGVQNSPLHF.

V is TRBV6-6 and J is TRBJ1-6, with 7 nucleotides matching TRBD1. The V and J ends lost 5 bases and 0 bases, in that order; junction bases with no gene match: 10. The CDR3 runs to 18 residues. From germline, CDR1 is MNHNY and CDR2 SVGAGI (reference sequence). The CDR3 DNA reads TGTGCCAGCAGTCCCTCGACAGGGACCAGCTCCTATAATTCACCCCTCCACTTT. This encodes CASSPSTGTSSYNSPLHF.

The chain is built from TRBV7-9 and TRBJ2-7; no firm D call. This CDR3 is 13 amino acids long. Germline V CDR1 and CDR2: SEHNR, FQNEAQ (reference sequence). V dropped 5 bases and J dropped 3 bases, with 11 bases sitting between them. The CDR3 sequence: CASSASTFYEQYF. The DNA of the CDR3 is TGTGCCAGCAGCGCCTCGACTTTCTACGAGCAGTACTTC.

By share of the sample, this clone is medium-sized. CDR3 bases: TGTGCCTGGGGAGGTGAAGGCAGGGACTACGAGCAGTACTTC. This encodes CAWGGEGRDYEQYF. V is TRBV30 and J is TRBJ2-7; TRBD1 or TRBD2 may be the D gene (5 bases each). V shed 5 bases and J shed 3 bases, with 17 bases lying between them. CDR3 length equals 14 residues. CDR1 and CDR2 from the germline V gene are GTSNPN and SVGIG (reference sequence). Based on the CDR3 plus reference TRBV30 and TRBJ2-7, the full variable domain is SQTIHQWPATLVQPVGSPLSLECTVEGTSNPNLYWYRQAAGRGLQLLFYSVGIGQISSEVPQNLSASRPQDRQFILSSKKLLLSDSGFYLCAWGGEGRDYEQYFGPGTRLTVT.

This clone was seen at least ten times. The gene calls are TRBV6-2 or TRBV6-3 and TRBJ2-1, with D possibly being TRBD2 (5 bases). CDR3 length: 16 amino acids. CDR1 MNHEY and CDR2 SVGEGT come from the germline V gene. Trimming pared 2 bases from V and 2 bases from J, leaving 13 bases between. The CDR3 coding sequence is TGTGCCAGCAGTTACCGCGCTCCCGGGGCCTACAATGAGCAGTTCTTC. This codes for CASSYRAPGAYNEQFF.

The table lists this clone with many counts. This sequence joins TRBV6-1 and TRBJ2-1; 8 bases map to TRBD2. Germline values: CDR1 MNHNS, CDR2 SASEGT. CDR3 size: 14 residues. V lost 5 bases, J lost 5 bases, and 5 bases stayed unmatched. Here the CDR3 reads CASSLSGINNEQFF. For the CDR3, the DNA is TGTGCCAGCAGTCTTAGCGGGATAAACAATGAGCAGTTCTTC.

The rearrangement uses TRBV6-1 and TRBJ2-7, with no clear D. The germline V gene has CDR1 MNHNS and CDR2 SASEGT. The CDR3 runs 15 residues. V dropped 6 bases and J dropped 0 bases, with 15 bases sitting between them. The CDR3 DNA sequence: TGTGCCAGCAGCCCGGTGGCTGCAAGCTCCTACGAGCAGTACTTC. Translating gives CASSPVAASSYEQYF.